One and the same sample provided the 18 T cell receptor beta chains below, sequenced in a study of beta chain features in type 1 diabetes. The study's findings and limits: TCRB CDR3s from Type 1 diabetes patients were moderately but significantly shorter in all four CD4+ subsets.

Their recognized antigens are unknown. Reverse transcription of all isolated RNA meant that expressed TCRB transcripts were sequenced. The table came from immunoSEQ multiplex PCR; TCRdb's copy has only in-frame clones and leaves some out. Among almost 350,000 clones, approximately 9.7% were seen once, and the ten largest hold over 0.95%. What was sequenced was central memory CD4+ T cells from blood. These receptors originate from a young man with type 1 diabetes.

This sequence joins TRBV5-1 and TRBJ2-7, with D tentatively TRBD1 (5 bases). V lost 4 bases and J 3 bases, leaving 17 bases between the germline ends. Germline CDR1 reads SGHRS; CDR2 reads YFSETQ. This CDR3 is 15 amino acids long. The CDR3 here is CASSPATSRDYEQYF. CDR3 bases: TGCGCCAGCAGCCCTGCAACGTCCAGGGACTACGAGCAGTACTTC.

The gene calls are TRBV20-1 and TRBJ2-2; D gene unclear. This CDR3 spans 11 amino acids. Germline V gene sequence: CDR1 DFQATT, CDR2 SNEGSKA (reference sequence). Deletions cut 3 bases from V and 9 bases from J, with 8 bases between. CDR3 in DNA: TGCAGTGCTAGCCTATCTAGGGAGCTGTTTTTT. Its protein product is CSASLSRELFF.

This clone was counted only a few times. V and J are TRBV28 and TRBJ1-1, with D unclear. The CDR3 runs 11 residues. Per the germline V gene, CDR1 is MDHEN and CDR2 is SYDVKM. V lost 8 bases and J 0 bases, leaving 4 bases between the germline ends. The CDR3 DNA reads TGTGCCAGCGGCCTGAACACTGAAGCTTTCTTT. It yields the protein CASGLNTEAFF.

The sample holds a few counts of this clone. The V call is TRBV28, the J call TRBJ2-7; no clear D gene. The CDR3 spans 11 residues. CDR1 and CDR2 from the germline V gene are MDHEN and SYDVKM. Trimming removed 6 bases from V and 3 bases from J, with 6 bases in between. In DNA form, the CDR3 reads TGTGCCAGCAGCACCATCTACGAGCAGTACTTC. Translation gives CASSTIYEQYF.

This clone was counted between two and nine times. The V gene is TRBV4-1, the J gene TRBJ1-6, with TRBD1 identical over 10 bases. The CDR3 extends over 14 amino acids. V was clipped by 4 bases and J by 8 bases; unmatched bases: 2. CDR1 is MGHRA, CDR2 YSYEKL, per germline. CDR3 amino acids: CASSLGTGDSPLHF. CDR3 coding DNA: TGCGCCAGCAGCCTTGGGACAGGGGATTCACCCCTCCACTTT.

This clone was picked up a small number of times. This sequence joins TRBV18 and TRBJ2-7; D is ambiguous. This CDR3 has 14 residues. The germline CDR1 and CDR2 sequences are KGHSH and LQKENI. The ends were cut back, 0 bases at V and 4 bases at J, with 10 bases in the middle. CDR3: CASSPPADQYEQYF. The CDR3 DNA reads TGTGCCAGCTCACCACCCGCGGACCAATACGAGCAGTACTTC.

This clone has only a few counts. V and J are TRBV5-8 and TRBJ2-3, with a tentative D call TRBD2 (5 bases). CDR1 and CDR2 (germline): SGHTS, YDEGEE. V lost 9 bases and J lost 0, with 26 bases in between. The CDR3 length is 18 residues. CDR3 in amino acids: CATVAMPGSPTSTDTQYF. In nucleotides, the CDR3 is TGTGCCACCGTCGCCATGCCGGGGTCTCCCACTAGCACAGATACGCAGTATTTT.

In its sample, this clone was seen a few times. The rearrangement joins TRBV2 to TRBJ1-2, with 9 bases matching TRBD1. From germline, CDR1 is SNHLY and CDR2 FYNNEI. This CDR3 comprises 16 residues. Trimming cost V 5 bases and J 4 bases; bases outside gene matches: 11. CDR3 amino acids: CASSRAGQGVFYGYTF. The CDR3 nucleotides are TGTGCCAGCAGTCGGGCGGGACAGGGCGTTTTCTATGGCTACACCTTC.

This clone was counted a few times. This chain joins TRBV2 and TRBJ2-2; D possibly corresponds to TRBD2 (5 bases). Trimming removed 6 bases at V and 0 bases at J, with 8 bases between. Germline V CDR1 and CDR2: SNHLY, FYNNEI. There are 14 residues in the CDR3. CDR3 sequence (DNA): TGTGCCAGCAGGGACGGGGCGAACACCGGGGAGCTGTTTTTT. Translated, it gives CASRDGANTGELFF.

Concerning this clone: The sample carries other DNA sequences with the same CDR3. The chain links TRBV20-1 to TRBJ2-7; D tentatively fits TRBD1 or TRBD2 (5 bases each). Trimming removed 3 bases from V and 4 bases from J, with 7 bases in between. Per the germline V gene, CDR1 is DFQATT and CDR2 is SNEGSKA (reference sequence). CDR3 length equals 11 residues. The CDR3 bases are TGCAGTGCTAGGTGGGGGTACGAGCAGTACTTC. It specifies CSARWGYEQYF.

Remarks on this clone: A single base separates this from a much larger clone, so it may be a read error. The chain has TRBV5-1 and TRBJ2-7, with D possibly called TRBD1 or TRBD2 (5 bases each). V dropped 4 bases and J dropped 6 bases, with 17 bases sitting between them. Germline V CDR1 and CDR2: SGHRS, YFSETQ. The CDR3 runs to 14 residues. The chain's CDR3 is CASSHGDALPEQYF. CDR3 nucleotides: TGCGCCAGCAGCCATGGGGACGCTCTGCCCGAGCAGTACTTC.

This clone turned up a few times. This chain links TRBV11-2 with TRBJ2-5, with D perhaps matching TRBD2 (6 bases). The V gene lost 5 bases and the J gene lost 2 bases, with 12 bases spanning the gap. The CDR3 spans 14 residues. Germline-derived CDR1 and CDR2 are SGHAT and FQNNGV. The CDR3 sequence: CASSVGLMQETQYF. In DNA, the CDR3 is TGTGCCAGCAGCGTGGGACTGATGCAAGAGACCCAGTACTTC.

This chain joins TRBV6-5 and TRBJ2-7; D remains ambiguous. V lost 0 bases to trimming and J lost 4 bases, with 13 bases between them. CDR3 length equals 15 residues. The germline V gene encodes CDR1 MNHEY and CDR2 SVGAGI. In DNA, the CDR3 is TGTGCCAGCAGTTACTCGAAGGTAGCCTCATACGAGCAGTACTTC. Translation gives CASSYSKVASYEQYF.

The DNA of the CDR3 is TGTGCCAGCAGCCCCGGGACCCAAGAGACCCAGTACTTC. It yields the protein CASSPGTQETQYF. The chain employs TRBV7-4 and TRBJ2-5; D may match TRBD1 or TRBD2 (5 bases each). V was shortened by 5 bases and J by 1 base, with 8 bases between the two germline ends. CDR3 length equals 13 residues. Per the germline V gene, CDR1 is SGHVT and CDR2 is SQSDAQ.

This clone was observed many times. V is TRBV20-1 and J is TRBJ1-2; D uncertain. Germline V gives CDR1 DFQATT, CDR2 SNEGSKA (reference sequence). This CDR3 region has 11 residues. Trimming pared 5 bases from V and 2 bases from J, leaving 6 bases between. This CDR3 reads CSAQPNYGYTF. For the CDR3, the DNA is TGCAGTGCTCAGCCCAACTATGGCTACACCTTC.

This clone occurred a few times. This specimen includes other DNA sequences encoding the same CDR3. The V gene is TRBV5-1, the J gene TRBJ2-3; D not certain. CDR3 size: 12 residues. Germline lookup yields CDR1 SGHRS and CDR2 YFSETQ. The germline V and J ends were trimmed by 1 base and 6 bases, with 6 bases remaining between them. The CDR3 DNA reads TGCGCCAGCAGCTTGCCCAGTGATACGCAGTATTTT. It translates to CASSLPSDTQYF.

The genes are TRBV7-6 and TRBJ2-2; D is ambiguous. Trimming stripped 5 bases from V and 6 bases from J, with 13 bases between. CDR1 and CDR2 from the germline V gene are SGHVS and FNYEAQ. The CDR3 has 14 amino acids. This chain's CDR3 is CASSARNVPGELFF. CDR3 nucleotide sequence: TGTGCCAGCAGCGCAAGGAACGTTCCCGGGGAGCTGTTTTTT.

This clone was found a few times. The chain links TRBV25-1 to TRBJ2-3; TRBD1 is a possible D gene (6 bases). This CDR3 is built from 14 residues. The germline V and J ends were trimmed by 4 bases and 2 bases, with 10 bases remaining between them. The germline gives CDR1 MGHDK, CDR2 SYGVNS. CDR3 in amino acids: CASSGQGITDTQYF. The DNA for the CDR3 is TGTGCCAGCAGTGGGCAGGGGATCACAGATACGCAGTATTTT.